This T cell receptor (beta chain) was documented in a study of cytomegalovirus exposure and HLA in healthy donors. Germline CDR1 is LGHNA and CDR2 is YNFKEQ. The CDR3 contains 16 residues. With 0 bases removed from V and 8 bases from J, the gap between germline ends came to 19 bases. The PCR contained 60 Vbeta and 13 Jbeta primers. The method was immunoSEQ multiplex PCR; TCRdb's version includes in-frame clones alone and lacks a portion of them. The sample includes 200,000 to 250,000 clones, roughly 89% of them seen just once. The V and J genes are TRBV4-2 and TRBJ1-2, with D uncertain. The source is a woman under 30 in good health and CMV-seronegative. Sequenced input: PBMCs. CDR3 protein: CASSQDPRGKVVGYTF. The CDR3 nucleotides are TGTGCCAGCAGCCAAGATCCGCGAGGGAAGGTTGTCGGCTACACCTTC.